The 20 T cell receptor beta chains presented below share a single source sample, sequenced in a study of STAT5B mutations in CD4+ large granular lymphocyte leukemia. Sequencing was performed with immunoSEQ multiplex PCR; in TCRdb, only in-frame clones are kept and a portion is missing. Altogether tens of thousands of clones are present, 69% being singletons, with the ten largest covering approximately 2.7%. Sequencing used CD4+ T cells from blood buffy coats. Source of these receptors: a human donor in good health.

The chain links TRBV5-6 to TRBJ2-7; D unclear. Looked up from germline, CDR1 is SGHDT and CDR2 is YYEEEE. With 3 bases removed from V and 9 bases from J, the gap between germline ends came to 19 bases. The CDR3 totals 14 residues. CDR3 sequence (DNA): TGTGCCAGCAGCTACAGAGAAGGAATTGGGTGGCAGTACTTC. This codes for CASSYREGIGWQYF.

This clone showed up just a few times. The rearrangement links TRBV19 to TRBJ1-5, with D unresolved. CDR1 and CDR2 (germline): LNHDA, SQIVND (reference sequence). The CDR3 consists of 15 residues. Between the trimmed V and J ends, which lost 3 bases and 0 bases, there was a span of 9 bases. CDR3 nucleotides: TGTGCCAGTAGTATTGCAGCTTATAGCAATCAGCCCCAGCATTTT. Amino acid sequence: CASSIAAYSNQPQHF.

This clone came up a few times. The rearrangement links TRBV30 to TRBJ2-2, with D unresolved. This CDR3 has 16 amino acids. Germline values: CDR1 GTSNPN, CDR2 SVGIG (reference sequence). Trimming took 0 bases from V and 7 from J, leaving 18 bases between them. CDR3 in amino acids: CAWSVRYAGRIGELFF. CDR3 nucleotide sequence: TGTGCCTGGAGTGTACGGTACGCAGGACGGATCGGGGAGCTGTTTTTT.

The chain is built from TRBV5-1 and TRBJ2-2, with 7 nucleotides matching TRBD1. CDR3 length: 16 residues. The V gene end was trimmed by 4 bases and the J gene end by 0 bases; junction bases not matched to a gene: 6. Germline values: CDR1 SGHRS, CDR2 YFSETQ. The CDR3 DNA reads TGCGCCAGCAGCAGTACCGGGACAGCGAACACCGGGGAGCTGTTTTTT. Encoded protein: CASSSTGTANTGELFF.

The J gene is TRBJ2-1, the V gene TRBV5-6; no clear D gene. The CDR3 covers 13 residues. Germline CDR1 SGHDT, CDR2 YYEEEE. Trimming took 0 bases from V and 8 from J, leaving 9 bases between them. As DNA, the CDR3 is TGTGCCAGCAGCTTGGTTCGAGGCGATGAGCAGTTCTTC. This gives the protein CASSLVRGDEQFF.

This chain uses TRBV9 with TRBJ2-3; 8 positions agree with TRBD2. The ends lost 3 bases at V and 2 bases at J; junction bases unmatched: 8. The CDR3 sequence is 16 residues long. Per germline, CDR1 SGDLS and CDR2 YYNGEE. CDR3 amino acids: CASSDRGGGYTDTQYF. For the CDR3, the DNA is TGTGCCAGCAGCGATCGGGGGGGCGGGTACACAGATACGCAGTATTTT.

The chain's CDR3 is CASSVGGGTYEQYF. For the CDR3, the DNA is TGTGCCAGCAGCGTAGGGGGGGGAACCTACGAGCAGTACTTC. The gene calls are TRBV9 and TRBJ2-7; 7 nucleotides agree with TRBD2. Trimming at V came to 0 bases and at J to 2 bases, leaving 2 bases not matched to a gene. CDR3 size: 14 residues. CDR1 and CDR2 from the germline V gene are SGDLS and YYNGEE.

The V call is TRBV5-1, the J call TRBJ1-1, with D tentatively TRBD1 (6 bases). V lost 6 bases and J lost 5, with 14 bases in between. Germline values: CDR1 SGHRS, CDR2 YFSETQ. This CDR3 comprises 13 residues. Here the CDR3 DNA reads TGCGCCAGCACAGTGGACAGCTGGACTGAAGCTTTCTTT. As protein: CASTVDSWTEAFF.

The rearrangement links TRBV9 to TRBJ1-6, with D possibly TRBD1 on 5 matching bases. V lost 0 bases to trimming and J lost 10 bases, with 8 bases between them. The CDR3 has 13 residues. Germline CDR1 SGDLS, CDR2 YYNGEE. CDR3 protein: CASSVVGDSPLHF. In nucleotides, the CDR3 is TGTGCCAGCAGCGTAGTCGGGGACTCACCCCTCCACTTT.

The chain carries TRBV6-6 and TRBJ1-5; 9 nucleotides match TRBD1. The CDR3 contains 16 residues. Germline assignment: CDR1 MNHNY and CDR2 SVGAGI (reference sequence). The V and J ends lost 5 bases and 1 base, in that order; junction bases with no gene match: 6. The CDR3 region is CASSLMTGGSNQPQHF. The CDR3 coding sequence is TGTGCCAGCAGTCTTATGACAGGGGGGAGCAATCAGCCCCAGCATTTT.

The gene calls are TRBV5-1 and TRBJ2-5; 11 positions match TRBD1. The ends lost 4 bases at V and 1 base at J; junction bases unmatched: 3. CDR1 is SGHRS, CDR2 YFSETQ, per germline. The CDR3 loop spans 15 amino acids. CDR3 loop: CASSTGTGGQETQYF. The CDR3 DNA follows: TGCGCCAGCAGCACCGGGACAGGGGGCCAAGAGACCCAGTACTTC.

The rearrangement links TRBV30 to TRBJ1-6; D is unclear. The CDR3 is made up of 14 amino acids. V lost 8 bases to trimming and J lost 8 bases, with 19 bases between them. CDR1 is GTSNPN and CDR2 is SVGIG in the germline V gene (reference sequence). This chain's CDR3 is CAMERAGIYSPLHF. The CDR3 DNA is TGTGCCATGGAGCGTGCCGGGATTTATTCACCCCTCCACTTT.

This sequence joins TRBV5-4 and TRBJ2-5; unclear D gene. Trimming took off 2 bases at V and 0 bases at J, with 5 bases between the two ends. The CDR3 spans 13 residues. CDR1 and CDR2 from the germline V gene are SGHNT and YYREEE (reference sequence). The CDR3 coding sequence is TGTGCCAGCAGCTTAGTGGACCAAGAGACCCAGTACTTC. The encoded protein is CASSLVDQETQYF.

CDR3 nucleotide sequence: TGTGCCTGGAGTAGGGGGGCTAGCGGGGAGCTGTTTTTT. Protein sequence: CAWSRGASGELFF. V is TRBV30 and J is TRBJ2-2; D is possibly TRBD1 or TRBD2 (6 bases each). Trimming shortened V by 2 bases and J by 7 bases, and 11 bases separated the two germline ends. Germline V gives CDR1 GTSNPN, CDR2 SVGIG (reference sequence). The CDR3 consists of 13 residues.

J is TRBJ1-1 and V is TRBV10-3; unclear D gene. The germline V and J ends were trimmed by 0 bases and 4 bases, with 6 bases remaining between them. The CDR3 loop spans 13 amino acids. From germline, CDR1 is ENHRY and CDR2 SYGVKD. The CDR3 protein is CAISESMGTEAFF. The CDR3 DNA is TGTGCCATCAGTGAGTCGATGGGCACTGAAGCTTTCTTT.

V gene TRBV9 combines with J gene TRBJ1-1, with D possibly being TRBD1 (5 bases). V lost 4 bases, J lost 8 bases, and 18 bases lay in between. The V gene's germline CDR1 is SGDLS and CDR2 YYNGEE. The CDR3 covers 14 residues. The CDR3 DNA sequence: TGTGCCAGCAGCAGCCTAGGTTACGGGGGGGAAGCTTTCTTT. Protein product: CASSSLGYGGEAFF.

V is TRBV11-2 and J is TRBJ2-3; D is unresolved. The CDR3 extends over 13 amino acids. CDR1 SGHAT and CDR2 FQNNGV come from the germline V gene. V was cut by 2 bases and J by 4 bases, with 7 bases left in between. This CDR3 reads CASSLRGPDTQYF. CDR3 DNA sequence: TGTGCCAGCAGCTTACGAGGTCCAGATACGCAGTATTTT.

This rearrangement joins TRBV9 to TRBJ2-1; tentative D call: TRBD1 (5 bases). Germline CDR1 reads SGDLS; CDR2 reads YYNGEE. Trimming stripped 4 bases from V and 8 bases from J, with 22 bases between. CDR3 length: 16 residues. In nucleotides, the CDR3 is TGTGCCAGCAGCCCCCGTCAGGGTCGAATGGATCATGAGCAGTTCTTC. Translated, it gives CASSPRQGRMDHEQFF. The variable domain in full, with the rest retrieved from reference TRBV9 and TRBJ2-1, is DSGVTQTPKHLITATGQRVTLRCSPRSGDLSVYWYQQSLDQGLQFLIQYYNGEERAKGNILERFSAQQFPDLHSELNLSSLELGDSALYFCASSPRQGRMDHEQFFGPGTRLTVL.

The chain joins TRBV28 to TRBJ1-2; TRBD1 agrees at 9 bases. The germline V gene has CDR1 MDHEN and CDR2 SYDVKM. The CDR3 contains 14 residues. The junction had 9 bases not matched to a gene; V was cut back by 6 bases and J by 7 bases. The CDR3 DNA follows: TGTGCCAGCAGCTCAGGGACAGGGACAGCTGGCTACACCTTC. Translation: CASSSGTGTAGYTF.

The rearrangement links TRBV2 to TRBJ1-2, with 7 bases aligning to TRBD1. Germline trimming cut 5 bases from V and 7 bases from J; bases unmatched to any gene: 7. The CDR3 is 13 amino acids. Per germline, CDR1 SNHLY and CDR2 FYNNEI. The CDR3 sequence: CASSPQGVGGYTF. The CDR3, as DNA: TGTGCCAGCAGTCCCCAGGGGGTAGGTGGCTACACCTTC.